Following are 17 T cell receptor beta chains from one sample sequenced in a study of T cells expressing NK-cell markers. Using the 5' RACE reads, TCRdb records one entry per CDR3 protein without DNA. The table gives roughly 390,000 distinct CDR3 sequences; the top ten clones make up about 11% of it. Material for sequencing was blood T cells: a sorted CD56 or NKG2C T cell subset, CD4+ or CD8+ T cells, or bulk PBMC T cells (not recorded which). These receptors originate from a woman aged 50 to 65 in good health.

The genes are TRBV4-2 and TRBJ2-1; TCRdb outputs TRBD1, but without DNA this stays unchecked. The CDR3 totals 12 residues. Germline values: CDR1 LGHNA, CDR2 YNFKEQ. CDR3 in amino acids: CASSQGGGPAFF.

The chain combines TRBV20-1 with TRBJ2-3; TCRdb proposes TRBD2, but this gene call is untestable without DNA. The CDR3 sequence is 13 residues long. Germline V CDR1 and CDR2: DFQATT, SNEGSKA (reference sequence). This chain's CDR3 is CSAEVRGTDTQYF.

The J gene is TRBJ2-5, the V gene TRBV20-1; the TRBD2 assignment by TCRdb is unverifiable without DNA. The germline V gene encodes CDR1 DFQATT and CDR2 SNEGSKA (reference sequence). The CDR3 is 12 residues long. Here the CDR3 reads CSGQGPQETQYF.

The chain carries TRBV7-8 and TRBJ2-1; TCRdb selects TRBD2, and the lack of DNA leaves this call unchecked. Looked up from germline, CDR1 is SGHVS and CDR2 is FQNEAQ. The CDR3 consists of 16 residues. The CDR3 reads CASSLERAGIYNEQFF.

This chain joins TRBV5-1 and TRBJ2-1; TCRdb indicates TRBD2, and absent DNA this call remains unverified. The CDR3 totals 16 residues. From germline, CDR1 is SGHRS and CDR2 YFSETQ. CDR3 residues: CASSLRLAGVNNEQFF.

The gene calls are TRBV6-2 or TRBV6-3 and TRBJ2-1. Germline-derived CDR1 and CDR2 are MNHEY and SVGEGT. This CDR3 spans 11 amino acids. CDR3 loop: CAISRYNEQFF.

The genes are TRBV20-1 and TRBJ2-1; checking the TCRdb D call of TRBD2 is not possible without DNA. The CDR3 length is 15 residues. CDR1 and CDR2 (germline): DFQATT, SNEGSKA (reference sequence). This chain's CDR3 is CSAIPAGSPHNEQFF.

The chain has TRBV6-5 and TRBJ2-1; absent DNA, TCRdb's TRBD2 call cannot be checked. This CDR3 is 15 amino acids long. Germline V gives CDR1 MNHEY, CDR2 SVGAGI. The CDR3: CASRKGLAEHNEQFF.

This chain uses TRBV18 with TRBJ2-4; no DNA is available, so the TRBD1 call from TCRdb remains unchecked. Germline loops: CDR1 KGHSH, CDR2 LQKENI. This CDR3 comprises 17 residues. CDR3 residues: CASSEPMGQGAKNIQYF.

The rearrangement links TRBV9 to TRBJ2-2. CDR3 length: 13 residues. CDR1 is SGDLS, CDR2 YYNGEE, per germline. CDR3 region: CASSADSFGELFF.

This chain links TRBV27 with TRBJ2-2; the D call of TRBD1 rests on TCRdb alone, since no DNA is present to check it. Germline V gene lookup returns CDR1 MNHEY and CDR2 SMNVEV (reference sequence). CDR3 length equals 16 residues. The CDR3 loop is CASSRTVPEPHRELFF.

The chain links TRBV5-5 to TRBJ2-1; the D call from TCRdb, TRBD2, cannot be confirmed without DNA. The CDR3 loop spans 15 amino acids. CDR1 is SGHKS, CDR2 YYEKEE, per germline (reference sequence). The CDR3 reads CASSLGVAGTNEQFF. Together with reference TRBV5-5 and TRBJ2-1, the CDR3 gives the full variable domain: DAGVTQSPTHLIKTRGQQVTLRCSPISGHKSVSWYQQVLGQGPQFIFQYYEKEERGRGNFPDRFSARQFPNYSSELNVNALLLGDSALYLCASSLGVAGTNEQFFGPGTRLTVL.

The J gene is TRBJ2-5, the V gene TRBV14; checking the TCRdb D call of TRBD2 is not possible without DNA. CDR3 length equals 16 residues. Germline V gene sequence: CDR1 SGHDN, CDR2 FVKESK. CDR3 residues: CASSQEWAGVEETQYF.

V and J are TRBV29-1 and TRBJ2-5; TCRdb's assignment of TRBD1 cannot be checked, as there is no DNA. The CDR3 is 14 amino acids. Germline CDR1 is SQVTM and CDR2 is ANQGSEA. The CDR3 spells CSVEVGGREETQYF.

The chain has TRBV25-1 and TRBJ2-7. Germline V gene data show CDR1 as MGHDK and CDR2 as SYGVNS. The CDR3 has 12 residues. Here the CDR3 reads CASSDGLSGQYF.

The rearrangement uses TRBV20-1 and TRBJ2-3; TCRdb calls TRBD2, which cannot be checked without DNA. This CDR3 contains 14 residues. Germline loops: CDR1 DFQATT, CDR2 SNEGSKA (reference sequence). CDR3 region: CSALGLAGRDTQYF.

The genes are TRBV29-1 and TRBJ2-7. CDR1 and CDR2 (germline): SQVTM, ANQGSEA. The CDR3 runs to 12 residues. Here the CDR3 reads CSVLTSSYEQYF.